This T cell receptor (beta chain) originates from a study of spatial heterogeneity in lung cancer. The wider study: Alpha-chain sequences were consistently detected less often than beta-chain sequences.

TCRdb redid the calling of the 5' RACE reads with MiXCR, one entry per CDR3 protein. The table lists around 11,000 distinct CDR3 sequences, 6.3% of them singletons. Time point defined: sample taken at primary tumor resection. Sequencing of whole RNA from tumor, nontumor lung or frozen PBMC involved no sorting. Samples were obtained from roughly 65 donors, all untreated early-stage non-small cell lung cancer patients. The CDR3 has 14 residues. V shed 5 bases and J shed 3 bases, with 12 bases lying between them. CDR1 is SGHAT, CDR2 FQNNGV, per germline. This clonotype was picked up a small number of times. A library made for alpha chains picked up this beta chain off target, so its size means little.

The source was PBMCs, collected at surgery. This sequence originates from a male donor with early-stage non-small cell lung cancer. V is TRBV11-2 and J is TRBJ2-3, with a tentative D call TRBD2 (6 bases). CDR3 sequence reads: CASSGGWGTDTQYF. Here the CDR3 DNA reads TGTGCCAGCAGCGGAGGGTGGGGGACAGATACGCAGTATTTT.